The rows below give T cell receptor beta chains drawn from one sample of a study of shared clonotypes between healthy human individuals. The method was immunoSEQ multiplex PCR; TCRdb's version includes in-frame clones alone and lacks a portion of them. The profile shows roughly 1.4 million clones, roughly 98.5% of them singletons. Sequencing used naive CD4+ T cells sorted from blood. Receptors originate from a man younger than 45 in good health. The CDR3 runs from the conserved cysteine through the conserved F or W. The D gene is left open where the match is weak. Rows may omit the clone size; those that give it use once, few, many or a size class.

J | size | length | V | D | DNA | CDR3
TRBJ2-3 | - | 14 | TRBV29-1 | TRBD2 | TGCAGCGTTCGTGGTAGCGGGAGCACAGATACGCAGTATTTT | CSVRGSGSTDTQYF
TRBJ2-3 | - | 14 | TRBV18 | - | TGTGCCAGCTCACCGGTACCTAACACAGATACGCAGTATTTT | CASSPVPNTDTQYF
TRBJ2-7 | - | 13 | TRBV18 | - | TGTGCCAGCTCACAAGCCAGCCACTACGAGCAGTACTTC | CASSQASHYEQYF
TRBJ1-5 | - | 14 | TRBV11-2 | - | TGTGCCAGCAGCTTAGATCGGGGCAATCAGCCCCAGCATTTT | CASSLDRGNQPQHF
TRBJ2-7 | - | 15 | TRBV7-8 | - | TGTGCCAGCAGCTTAGCCGGAACAGGTTTCGACGAGCAGTACTTC | CASSLAGTGFDEQYF
TRBJ2-1 | once | 15 | TRBV4-1 | - | TGCGCCAGCAGCCAAGGTAGGAATACTAACAATGAGCAGTTCTTC | CASSQGRNTNNEQFF
TRBJ1-5 | - | 16 | TRBV7-9 | - | TGTGCCAGCAGCTTAGGAACAGGGTCGTCCAATCAGCCCCAGCATTTT | CASSLGTGSSNQPQHF
TRBJ2-7 | - | 14 | TRBV15 | - | TGTGCCACCAGCAGAGAAGCGAGTTCCTACGAGCAGTACTTC | CATSREASSYEQYF
TRBJ1-1 | - | 14 | TRBV7-8 | - | TGTGCCAGCAGCTCAGGACATCAGAACACTGAAGCTTTCTTT | CASSSGHQNTEAFF
TRBJ1-1 | - | 15 | TRBV7-8 | TRBD1 | TGTGCCAGCAGCTACTACAGGGGGGAGAACACTGAAGCTTTCTTT | CASSYYRGENTEAFF
TRBJ2-2 | - | 17 | TRBV5-1 | - | TGCGCCAGCAGCTTTTATTTGACAGTCCCGAACACCGGGGAGCTGTTTTTT | CASSFYLTVPNTGELFF
TRBJ2-1 | - | 17 | TRBV21-1 | - | TGTGCCAGCAGCTCGTCGACAGGGGGCGCGTCCTACAATGAGCAGTTCTTC | CASSSSTGGASYNEQFF
TRBJ2-7 | - | 13 | TRBV2 | - | TGTGCCAGCAGTGACAGGGCGTCCTACGAGCAGTACTTC | CASSDRASYEQYF
TRBJ1-1 | - | 13 | TRBV11-2 | - | TGTGCCAGCAGCTCGGATGACAACCGAAGGGCTTTCTTT | CASSSDDNRRAFF
TRBJ2-2 | once | 14 | TRBV6-1 | - | TGTGCCAGCAGTGAAAACCCTAACACCGGGGAGCTGTTTTTT | CASSENPNTGELFF
TRBJ2-5 | - | 11 | TRBV25-1 | - | TGTGCCAGCAGTGGGCAAGAGACCCAGTACTTC | CASSGQETQYF
TRBJ2-1 | once | 14 | TRBV2 | TRBD2 | TGTGCCAGCAGTACGAGCGGGACCTACAATGAGCAGTTCTTC | CASSTSGTYNEQFF
TRBJ2-7 | - | 15 | TRBV10-3 | TRBD1 | TGTGCCATCAGTGAGTCGGACAGGGGCACCTACGAGCAGTACTTC | CAISESDRGTYEQYF
TRBJ1-2 | - | 13 | TRBV28 | - | TGTGCCAGCACCCCCCGGGGGCTCTATGGCTACACCTTC | CASTPRGLYGYTF
TRBJ2-2 | - | 15 | TRBV4-3 | TRBD2 | TGCGCCAGCAGCCCCGGGACTAGCCCCACCGGGGAGCTGTTTTTT | CASSPGTSPTGELFF
TRBJ1-5 | - | 19 | TRBV6-1 | - | TGTGCCAGCAGTGAAAACGGCAGTCCAACCCGCCTCAGCAATCAGCCCCAGCATTTT | CASSENGSPTRLSNQPQHF
TRBJ2-7 | - | 11 | TRBV7-2 | - | TGTGCCAGCAGCCCTTTAAATGAGCAGTACTTC | CASSPLNEQYF
TRBJ1-2 | - | 14 | TRBV9 | TRBD1 | TGTGCCAGCAGCGTAGTCGAGGGGGCCTCTGGCTACACCTTC | CASSVVEGASGYTF
TRBJ2-3 | once | 13 | TRBV18 | - | TGTGCCAGCTCAGGGGCTAGCACAGATACGCAGTATTTT | CASSGASTDTQYF
TRBJ2-6 | - | 15 | TRBV9 | - | TGTGCCAGCAGCCCGAGGGGGGCTGGGGCCAACGTCCTGACTTTC | CASSPRGAGANVLTF
TRBJ2-7 | - | 14 | TRBV7-8 | TRBD2 | TGTGCCAGCAAGAGGGAGGAGCGGGAGAACGAGCAGTACTTC | CASKREERENEQYF
TRBJ2-7 | - | 15 | TRBV11-2 | - | TGTGCCAGCAGCTCGGGGGCGGCCTCGGGCAACGAGCAGTACTTC | CASSSGAASGNEQYF
TRBJ2-2 | - | 17 | TRBV29-1 | - | TGCAGCGTTGAAAGGCAGGGTAGCAGAGGGGGCACCGGGGAGCTGTTTTTT | CSVERQGSRGGTGELFF
TRBJ2-7 | - | 13 | TRBV5-5 | - | TGTGCCAGCAGTGTCACACAAACCTACGAGCAGTACTTC | CASSVTQTYEQYF
TRBJ2-1 | - | 15 | TRBV15 | - | TGTGCCACCAGCACCAGGGGTTTGGCCTACAATGAGCAGTTCTTC | CATSTRGLAYNEQFF
TRBJ2-7 | - | 17 | TRBV19 | TRBD2 | TGTGCCAGTAGTATCGGGACTAGCGGGAGGGCCGCCTACGAGCAGTACTTC | CASSIGTSGRAAYEQYF
TRBJ2-5 | once | 15 | TRBV5-1 | - | TGCGCCAGCAGCTTGAACCCCGCAGGGGAAGAGACCCAGTACTTC | CASSLNPAGEETQYF
TRBJ1-1 | - | 14 | TRBV5-1 | - | TGCGCCAGCAATATCGAGAGGACGAACACTGAAGCTTTCTTT | CASNIERTNTEAFF
TRBJ1-1 | once | 11 | TRBV14 | TRBD1 | TGTGCCAGCAGCCGTACAGGGGGAACTTTCTTT | CASSRTGGTFF
TRBJ2-2 | - | 15 | TRBV11-2 | - | TGTGCCAGCAGCTTAGTCAATCTAGCTCCCGGGGAGCTGTTTTTT | CASSLVNLAPGELFF
TRBJ2-3 | once | 16 | TRBV2 | TRBD2 | TGTGCCAGTAGACTTAGAGGGACTAACTACACAGATACGCAGTATTTT | CASRLRGTNYTDTQYF
TRBJ2-1 | - | 17 | TRBV10-3 | TRBD2 | TGTGCCATCAGTGAGTATGGCGAAGCGGGAGGGAACAATGAGCAGTTCTTC | CAISEYGEAGGNNEQFF
TRBJ2-3 | - | 15 | TRBV6-1 | TRBD2 | TGTGCCAGCAGTCCCCTAGCGGGAGACACAGATACGCAGTATTTT | CASSPLAGDTDTQYF
TRBJ2-2 | - | 15 | TRBV5-1 | - | TGCGCCAGCAGCTTGGTTGGCGGGCACACCGGGGAGCTGTTTTTT | CASSLVGGHTGELFF
TRBJ2-1 | - | 13 | TRBV6-1 | - | TGTGCCAGCGTGAACACAGCCTACAATGAGCAGTTCTTC | CASVNTAYNEQFF
TRBJ2-5 | - | 13 | TRBV4-3 | - | TGCGCCAGCAGCCAAGAAGGATCCGGGACCCAGTACTTC | CASSQEGSGTQYF
TRBJ2-1 | - | 16 | TRBV2 | TRBD1 | TGTGCCAGCAGTGAAGACAGGGGGCGATCCTACAATGAGCAGTTCTTC | CASSEDRGRSYNEQFF
TRBJ2-7 | - | 14 | TRBV7-8 | - | TGTGCCAGCAGCTTAGCGCAACTCAACTACGAGCAGTACTTC | CASSLAQLNYEQYF
TRBJ2-1 | - | 14 | TRBV2 | TRBD1 | TGTGCCAGCAGTGATGGGACAGGGATGAATGAGCAGTTCTTC | CASSDGTGMNEQFF